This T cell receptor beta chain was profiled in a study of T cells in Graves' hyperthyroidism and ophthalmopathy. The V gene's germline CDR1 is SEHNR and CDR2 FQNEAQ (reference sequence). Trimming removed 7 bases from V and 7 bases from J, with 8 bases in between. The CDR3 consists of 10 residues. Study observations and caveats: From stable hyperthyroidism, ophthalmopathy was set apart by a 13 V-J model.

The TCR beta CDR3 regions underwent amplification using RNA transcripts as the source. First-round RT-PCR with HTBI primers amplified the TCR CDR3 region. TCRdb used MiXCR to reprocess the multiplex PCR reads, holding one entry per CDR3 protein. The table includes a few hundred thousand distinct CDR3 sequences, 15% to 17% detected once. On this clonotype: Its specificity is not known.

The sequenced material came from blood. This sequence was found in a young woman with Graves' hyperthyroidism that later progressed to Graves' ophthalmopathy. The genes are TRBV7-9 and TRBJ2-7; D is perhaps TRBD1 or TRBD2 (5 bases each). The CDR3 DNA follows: TGTGCCAGCACGGGGCGGGAGCAGTACTTC. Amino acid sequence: CASTGREQYF.